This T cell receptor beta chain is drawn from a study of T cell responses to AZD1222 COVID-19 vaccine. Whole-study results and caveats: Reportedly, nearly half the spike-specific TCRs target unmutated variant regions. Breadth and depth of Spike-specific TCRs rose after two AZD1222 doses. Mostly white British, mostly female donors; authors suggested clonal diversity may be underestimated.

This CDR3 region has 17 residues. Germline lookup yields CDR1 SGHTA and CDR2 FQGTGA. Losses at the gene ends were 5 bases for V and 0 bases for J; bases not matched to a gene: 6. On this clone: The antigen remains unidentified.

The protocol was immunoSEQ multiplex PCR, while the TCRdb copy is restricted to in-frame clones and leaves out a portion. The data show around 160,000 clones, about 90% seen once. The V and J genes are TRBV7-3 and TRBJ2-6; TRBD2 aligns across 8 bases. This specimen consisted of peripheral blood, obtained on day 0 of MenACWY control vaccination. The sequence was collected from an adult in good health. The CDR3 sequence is CASSPRGGGSGANVLTF. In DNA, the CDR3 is TGTGCCAGCAGCCCCCGGGGGGGCGGCTCTGGGGCCAACGTCCTGACTTTC.